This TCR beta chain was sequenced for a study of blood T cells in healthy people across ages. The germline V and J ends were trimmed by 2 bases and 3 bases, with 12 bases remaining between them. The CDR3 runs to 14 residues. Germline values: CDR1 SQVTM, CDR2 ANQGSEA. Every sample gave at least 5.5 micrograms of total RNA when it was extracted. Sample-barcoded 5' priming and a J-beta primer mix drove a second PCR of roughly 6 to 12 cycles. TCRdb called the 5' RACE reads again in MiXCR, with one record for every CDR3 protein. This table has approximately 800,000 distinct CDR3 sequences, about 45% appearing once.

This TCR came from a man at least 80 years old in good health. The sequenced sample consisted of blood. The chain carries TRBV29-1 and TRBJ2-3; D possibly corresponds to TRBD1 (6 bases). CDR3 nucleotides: TGCAGCGTTGAACTTGGGCAGGGGACAGATACGCAGTATTTT. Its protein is CSVELGQGTDTQYF.